Listed below are T cell receptor beta chains from one sample, sequenced in a study of T cell responses to AZD1222 COVID-19 vaccine. Assay used: immunoSEQ multiplex PCR; TCRdb lists only in-frame clones, some missing. The repertoire has around 130,000 clones, 88% of them found once; the top ten carry under 9%. Sequencing was performed on peripheral blood, taken on day 0 of AZD1222 vaccination. These receptor sequences come from an adult in good health. The CDR3 runs from the conserved cysteine through the conserved F or W. The order of the fields is D gene, clone size, J gene, V gene, CDR3 protein, CDR3 DNA. The D gene is left open where the match is weak. Clone size, where shown, is once, few, many, or a class for clones that have expanded.

D gene: TRBD1
clone size: -
J gene: TRBJ2-7
V gene: TRBV28
CDR3 protein: CASRRYRGTYEQYF
CDR3 DNA: TGTGCCAGCCGCCGATACAGGGGCACCTACGAGCAGTACTTC

D gene: -
clone size: -
J gene: TRBJ1-4
V gene: TRBV28
CDR3 protein: CASSAPGRAEKLFF
CDR3 DNA: TGTGCCAGCAGTGCCCCGGGAAGGGCCGAAAAACTGTTTTTT

D gene: -
clone size: -
J gene: TRBJ2-7
V gene: TRBV5-1
CDR3 protein: CASSLVGGPHYEQYF
CDR3 DNA: TGCGCCAGCAGCTTGGTGGGGGGGCCGCACTACGAGCAGTACTTC

D gene: TRBD1
clone size: -
J gene: TRBJ1-1
V gene: TRBV11-2
CDR3 protein: CASSHRDRVGRGTEAFF
CDR3 DNA: TGTGCCAGCAGCCACCGGGACAGGGTGGGCCGGGGGACTGAAGCTTTCTTT

D gene: -
clone size: -
J gene: TRBJ2-7
V gene: TRBV7-2
CDR3 protein: CASSLGQQYEQYF
CDR3 DNA: TGTGCCAGCAGCCTCGGACAACAGTACGAGCAGTACTTC

D gene: TRBD1
clone size: -
J gene: TRBJ2-4
V gene: TRBV19
CDR3 protein: CASSDRGIAKNIQYF
CDR3 DNA: TGTGCCAGTAGCGACAGGGGGATAGCCAAAAACATTCAGTACTTC

D gene: -
clone size: -
J gene: TRBJ1-1
V gene: TRBV7-8
CDR3 protein: CASSSRRTWMNTEAFF
CDR3 DNA: TGTGCCAGCAGCTCCCGCAGGACGTGGATGAACACTGAAGCTTTCTTT

D gene: TRBD1
clone size: -
J gene: TRBJ2-7
V gene: TRBV5-5
CDR3 protein: CASSFLGQGAYEQYF
CDR3 DNA: TGTGCCAGCAGCTTTCTGGGACAGGGGGCCTACGAGCAGTACTTC

D gene: -
clone size: -
J gene: TRBJ1-5
V gene: TRBV7-2
CDR3 protein: CASREWGTTRDQPQHF
CDR3 DNA: TGTGCCAGCAGAGAATGGGGAACAACTCGAGATCAGCCCCAGCATTTT

D gene: -
clone size: -
J gene: TRBJ1-1
V gene: TRBV6-2/TRBV6-3
CDR3 protein: CASSRGETEAFF
CDR3 DNA: TGTGCCAGCAGTCGGGGGGAGACTGAAGCTTTCTTT

D gene: -
clone size: -
J gene: TRBJ2-7
V gene: TRBV19
CDR3 protein: CASRGRGLLEQYF
CDR3 DNA: TGTGCCAGTAGAGGCAGGGGACTCCTTGAGCAGTACTTC

D gene: -
clone size: -
J gene: TRBJ2-7
V gene: TRBV15
CDR3 protein: CATSRGGRGPHYEQYF
CDR3 DNA: TGTGCCACCAGCAGAGGCGGGCGGGGCCCCCACTACGAGCAGTACTTC

D gene: -
clone size: -
J gene: TRBJ2-7
V gene: TRBV7-9
CDR3 protein: CASSFQGSYEQYF
CDR3 DNA: TGTGCCAGCAGCTTTCAGGGCTCCTACGAGCAGTACTTC

D gene: -
clone size: -
J gene: TRBJ1-4
V gene: TRBV15
CDR3 protein: CATRKGSANEKLFF
CDR3 DNA: TGTGCCACCAGGAAGGGGTCGGCTAATGAAAAACTGTTTTTT

D gene: -
clone size: -
J gene: TRBJ1-4
V gene: TRBV29-1
CDR3 protein: CSVDSGAGKLFF
CDR3 DNA: TGCAGCGTCGACTCGGGGGCAGGAAAACTGTTTTTT

D gene: TRBD2
clone size: -
J gene: TRBJ2-5
V gene: TRBV3-1/TRBV3-2
CDR3 protein: CASSQDLAGVGQETQYF
CDR3 DNA: TGTGCCAGCAGCCAAGATCTAGCGGGAGTAGGGCAAGAGACCCAGTACTTC

D gene: TRBD2
clone size: -
J gene: TRBJ2-5
V gene: TRBV7-8
CDR3 protein: CASSLLTGRGIQETQYF
CDR3 DNA: TGTGCCAGCAGCCTCCTTACGGGGAGGGGAATCCAAGAGACCCAGTACTTC

D gene: -
clone size: -
J gene: TRBJ1-5
V gene: TRBV4-1
CDR3 protein: CASSQDQAVGPQHF
CDR3 DNA: TGCGCCAGCAGCCAAGATCAGGCCGTCGGGCCCCAGCATTTT

D gene: TRBD2
clone size: -
J gene: TRBJ2-3
V gene: TRBV6-4
CDR3 protein: CASSVLAGRGDTQYF
CDR3 DNA: TGTGCCAGCAGCGTACTAGCGGGGAGAGGAGATACGCAGTATTTT

D gene: -
clone size: -
J gene: TRBJ2-7
V gene: TRBV7-8
CDR3 protein: CASSLAVGAGEQYF
CDR3 DNA: TGTGCCAGCAGCTTAGCGGTGGGGGCGGGCGAGCAGTACTTC

D gene: TRBD1
clone size: few
J gene: TRBJ2-1
V gene: TRBV10-3
CDR3 protein: CAISEQGGNEQFF
CDR3 DNA: TGTGCCATCAGTGAACAGGGGGGCAATGAGCAGTTCTTC

D gene: TRBD2
clone size: -
J gene: TRBJ2-7
V gene: TRBV7-2
CDR3 protein: CASSLRALAGGPYYEQYF
CDR3 DNA: TGTGCCAGCAGCCTAAGGGCACTCGCGGGGGGCCCATACTACGAGCAGTACTTC

D gene: -
clone size: -
J gene: TRBJ1-2
V gene: TRBV3-1/TRBV3-2
CDR3 protein: CASSHQTGLIYGYTF
CDR3 DNA: TGTGCCAGCAGCCACCAGACGGGTCTTATCTATGGCTACACCTTC

D gene: -
clone size: -
J gene: TRBJ1-2
V gene: TRBV5-1
CDR3 protein: CASSLEGDFNYGYTF
CDR3 DNA: TGCGCCAGCAGCTTGGAGGGGGACTTTAACTATGGCTACACCTTC

D gene: -
clone size: few
J gene: TRBJ1-4
V gene: TRBV10-3
CDR3 protein: CAISEMKGRPNEKLFF
CDR3 DNA: TGTGCCATCAGTGAGATGAAGGGACGCCCCAATGAAAAACTGTTTTTT

D gene: -
clone size: once
J gene: TRBJ2-3
V gene: TRBV27
CDR3 protein: CASSFASTDTQYF
CDR3 DNA: TGTGCCAGCAGTTTCGCAAGCACAGATACGCAGTATTTT

D gene: -
clone size: -
J gene: TRBJ1-5
V gene: TRBV3-1/TRBV3-2
CDR3 protein: CASSQGTDSNQPQHF
CDR3 DNA: TGTGCCAGCAGCCAAGGAACTGATAGCAATCAGCCCCAGCATTTT

D gene: TRBD1
clone size: -
J gene: TRBJ1-1
V gene: TRBV29-1
CDR3 protein: CSVQTGVGEAFF
CDR3 DNA: TGCAGCGTCCAGACAGGGGTCGGTGAAGCTTTCTTT

D gene: -
clone size: -
J gene: TRBJ1-1
V gene: TRBV29-1
CDR3 protein: CSVVQGLNTEAFF
CDR3 DNA: TGCAGCGTCGTCCAGGGACTGAACACTGAAGCTTTCTTT

D gene: TRBD2
clone size: -
J gene: TRBJ2-5
V gene: TRBV5-4
CDR3 protein: CASSQDRGGETQYF
CDR3 DNA: TGTGCCAGCAGCCAAGACCGCGGGGGAGAGACCCAGTACTTC

D gene: -
clone size: -
J gene: TRBJ2-7
V gene: TRBV28
CDR3 protein: CASNIGPYEQYF
CDR3 DNA: TGTGCCAGCAATATTGGACCCTACGAGCAGTACTTC

D gene: -
clone size: -
J gene: TRBJ1-1
V gene: TRBV5-1
CDR3 protein: CASSLGSQGYPLAPEAFF
CDR3 DNA: TGCGCCAGCAGCTTGGGGTCCCAGGGGTACCCCCTAGCACCTGAAGCTTTCTTT

D gene: -
clone size: -
J gene: TRBJ1-1
V gene: TRBV19
CDR3 protein: CASTVYTEAFF
CDR3 DNA: TGTGCCAGTACTGTCTACACTGAAGCTTTCTTT

D gene: -
clone size: -
J gene: TRBJ1-2
V gene: TRBV7-9
CDR3 protein: CASSSLIGYTF
CDR3 DNA: TGTGCCAGCAGCTCCCTCATTGGCTACACCTTC

D gene: -
clone size: -
J gene: TRBJ2-2
V gene: TRBV9
CDR3 protein: CASSAQDTRTGELFF
CDR3 DNA: TGTGCCAGCAGCGCCCAGGACACACGCACCGGGGAGCTGTTTTTT

D gene: -
clone size: -
J gene: TRBJ2-2
V gene: TRBV7-3
CDR3 protein: CASSLTHFTGELFF
CDR3 DNA: TGTGCCAGCAGCTTAACCCACTTCACCGGGGAGCTGTTTTTT

D gene: TRBD1
clone size: -
J gene: TRBJ1-6
V gene: TRBV5-4
CDR3 protein: CASSLGQLNNSPLHF
CDR3 DNA: TGTGCCAGCAGCCTGGGACAGCTTAATAATTCACCCCTCCACTTT

D gene: -
clone size: -
J gene: TRBJ1-4
V gene: TRBV3-1/TRBV3-2
CDR3 protein: CASSQGRGVEKLFF
CDR3 DNA: TGTGCCAGCAGCCAAGGCAGAGGGGTTGAAAAACTGTTTTTT

D gene: -
clone size: -
J gene: TRBJ2-5
V gene: TRBV3-1/TRBV3-2
CDR3 protein: CASSQDPRQEETQYF
CDR3 DNA: TGTGCCAGCAGCCAAGATCCCCGACAGGAAGAGACCCAGTACTTC

D gene: -
clone size: -
J gene: TRBJ1-2
V gene: TRBV28
CDR3 protein: CASRAGGYTF
CDR3 DNA: TGTGCCAGCCGGGCGGGCGGCTACACCTTC

D gene: TRBD2
clone size: -
J gene: TRBJ2-1
V gene: TRBV9
CDR3 protein: CASSVAALAGELEQFF
CDR3 DNA: TGTGCCAGCAGCGTAGCGGCGCTAGCGGGGGAACTTGAGCAGTTCTTC

D gene: -
clone size: -
J gene: TRBJ1-2
V gene: TRBV3-1/TRBV3-2
CDR3 protein: CASSRAGEGYGYTF
CDR3 DNA: TGTGCCAGCAGCCGAGCAGGGGAAGGCTATGGCTACACCTTC

D gene: TRBD1
clone size: few
J gene: TRBJ2-7
V gene: TRBV28
CDR3 protein: CASSPNPGRGNEQYF
CDR3 DNA: TGTGCCAGCAGTCCCAACCCTGGCAGGGGGAACGAGCAGTACTTC

D gene: TRBD2
clone size: once
J gene: TRBJ2-1
V gene: TRBV19
CDR3 protein: CASRTRTSGGNEQFF
CDR3 DNA: TGTGCCAGTAGGACCCGGACTAGCGGGGGCAATGAGCAGTTCTTC

D gene: -
clone size: -
J gene: TRBJ2-3
V gene: TRBV7-9
CDR3 protein: CASISEGADTQYF
CDR3 DNA: TGTGCCAGCATTTCAGAGGGAGCAGATACGCAGTATTTT

D gene: -
clone size: -
J gene: TRBJ1-4
V gene: TRBV30
CDR3 protein: CAWSVGGQGSEKLFF
CDR3 DNA: TGTGCCTGGAGTGTGGGGGGGCAGGGGAGTGAAAAACTGTTTTTT

D gene: -
clone size: -
J gene: TRBJ1-5
V gene: TRBV7-2
CDR3 protein: CASSPGSNQPQHF
CDR3 DNA: TGTGCCAGCAGCCCAGGTTCCAATCAGCCCCAGCATTTT

D gene: -
clone size: once
J gene: TRBJ2-4
V gene: TRBV28
CDR3 protein: CASSFSSSRRRNIQYF
CDR3 DNA: TGTGCCAGCAGTTTTTCTAGTTCTCGGAGGCGTAACATTCAGTACTTC

D gene: -
clone size: -
J gene: TRBJ2-2
V gene: TRBV5-1
CDR3 protein: CASSSRGGGTGELFF
CDR3 DNA: TGCGCCAGCAGCTCACGTGGAGGGGGTACCGGGGAGCTGTTTTTT

D gene: -
clone size: -
J gene: TRBJ1-4
V gene: TRBV3-1/TRBV3-2
CDR3 protein: CASSQGRGEKLFF
CDR3 DNA: TGTGCCAGCAGCCAAGGCCGGGGTGAAAAACTGTTTTTT

D gene: TRBD2
clone size: -
J gene: TRBJ2-7
V gene: TRBV11-2
CDR3 protein: CASSLGLAGMYEQYF
CDR3 DNA: TGTGCCAGCAGCCTAGGACTAGCGGGAATGTACGAGCAGTACTTC

D gene: TRBD1
clone size: -
J gene: TRBJ2-5
V gene: TRBV19
CDR3 protein: CASSFPTDRGPETQYF
CDR3 DNA: TGTGCCAGTAGTTTCCCAACGGACAGGGGCCCAGAGACCCAGTACTTC

D gene: TRBD2
clone size: -
J gene: TRBJ2-3
V gene: TRBV3-1/TRBV3-2
CDR3 protein: CASSRSGTSGNTSTDTQYF
CDR3 DNA: TGTGCCAGCAGCCGCTCCGGGACTAGCGGTAACACTAGCACAGATACGCAGTATTTT

D gene: -
clone size: -
J gene: TRBJ2-2
V gene: TRBV12-3/TRBV12-4
CDR3 protein: CASSLVGPGELFF
CDR3 DNA: TGTGCCAGCAGTTTAGTGGGGCCCGGGGAGCTGTTTTTT